Listed below are T cell receptor beta chains from one sample, sequenced in a study of T cell repertoires in cytomegalovirus infection. TCRdb reprocessed the reads with MiXCR, giving one entry per CDR3 protein. The data show some 220,000 distinct CDR3 sequences, 10% to 15% seen once. The specimen sequenced was PBMCs. These receptors were taken from a human donor in good health (CMV status not recorded). Some clones in this sample may be carry-over from other donors' samples. Both conserved end residues are part of each CDR3. D genes are given only for firm matches. The listing skips clone size in some rows; elsewhere it reads once, few, many or a size class.

>TRBJ2-2|TRBV7-9|NA|many
CASSLVPLANTGELFF
TGTGCCAGCAGCTTAGTCCCCCTTGCGAACACCGGGGAGCTGTTTTTT
>TRBJ2-1|TRBV7-3|TRBD1|many
CASSSGTGAYNEQFF
TGTGCCAGCAGTTCCGGGACAGGGGCCTACAATGAGCAGTTCTTC
>TRBJ2-5|TRBV20-1|TRBD2|few
CSAPSGSSLTQYF
TGCAGTGCTCCTAGCGGGAGCTCACTTACCCAGTACTTC
>TRBJ1-1|TRBV11-1|NA|many
CASSLVRFTEAFF
TGTGCCAGCAGCTTAGTACGTTTCACTGAAGCTTTCTTT
>TRBJ2-7|TRBV18|NA|many
CASSNGRSYEQYF
TGTGCCAGCTCAAACGGACGGTCCTACGAGCAGTACTTC
>TRBJ1-6|TRBV12-3/TRBV12-4|NA|many
CASSWGTEDSPLHF
TGTGCCAGCAGTTGGGGGACCGAGGATTCACCCCTCCACTTT
>TRBJ1-1|TRBV11-2|NA|few
CASSFGGGGVSRGTEAFF
TGTGCCAGCAGCTTTGGGGGGGGGGGGGTCTCAAGAGGGACTGAAGCTTTCTTT
>TRBJ2-3|TRBV6-5|TRBD2|many
CASSYGTSGADTQYF
TGTGCCAGCAGTTACGGGACTAGCGGTGCAGATACGCAGTATTTT
>TRBJ2-3|TRBV7-3|NA|many
CASSLRSGTGADTQYF
TGTGCCAGCAGCTTAAGGTCAGGGACGGGCGCAGATACGCAGTATTTT
>TRBJ2-7|TRBV12-3/TRBV12-4|TRBD2|NA
CASSRGLAYEQYF
TGTGCCAGCAGCCGGGGACTAGCTTACGAGCAGTACTTC
>TRBJ2-3|TRBV6-2/TRBV6-3|NA|few
CASSYSQPGLITDTQYF
TGTGCCAGCAGCTATTCTCAGCCGGGCCTTATCACAGATACGCAGTATTTT